The present T cell receptor beta chain was sequenced within a study of blood T cell repertoires in COVID-19. Turning to the study itself: From the United States, Italy and Spain came samples of acute and convalescent COVID-19. In each case, the material was cDNA or gDNA derived from T cells, B-cell-depleted T cells, or PBMCs.

This clone has just one count. Patients in Seattle were enrolled during active infection, then followed longitudinally. CDR1 is SEHNR and CDR2 is FQNEAQ in the germline V gene (reference sequence). Trimming took 1 base from V and 6 from J, leaving 7 bases between them. This CDR3 has 14 residues. Authors' data handling: Estimation of nucleated cell counts was performed using reference gene primer amplification. Some clones are missing from TCRdb's copy, which holds only in-frame ones; the method was immunoSEQ multiplex PCR. V and J calls and clone size are those listed in that table; D and trimming were worked out from the DNA. The sample shows about 70,000 clones, approximately 83% of them seen only once.

The sequenced sample consisted of peripheral blood. The clonotype was recovered from a middle-aged man with COVID-19, enrolled during active disease. The rearrangement uses TRBV7-9 and TRBJ1-6; D gene ambiguous. DNA for the CDR3: TGTGCCAGCAGCTTAGAGACTCGTAATTCACCCCTCCACTTT. Translated, it gives CASSLETRNSPLHF. The whole variable domain, filled in from reference TRBV7-9 and TRBJ1-6, reads DTGVSQNPRHKITKRGQNVTFRCDPISEHNRLYWYRQTLGQGPEFLTYFQNEAQLEKSRLLSDRFSAERPKGSFSTLEIQRTEQGDSAMYLCASSLETRNSPLHFGNGTRLTVT.